Listed here is a single T cell receptor beta chain. The sample belongs to a study of blood T cell repertoires in COVID-19. Study details: Material from acute and convalescent COVID-19 was sourced from the United States, Italy and Spain. Sources were T cells, B-cell-depleted T cells, or PBMCs; the material itself was cDNA or gDNA.

Trimming stripped 8 bases from V and 2 bases from J, with 18 bases between. The CDR3 has 15 amino acids. Germline V gene lookup returns CDR1 MNHEY and CDR2 SVGAGI. In the authors' methods: From reference gene primer amplification, estimates of nucleated cell counts were derived. Only in-frame clones appear in the TCRdb table, and some are missing; sequencing was by immunoSEQ multiplex PCR. The DNA was the basis for D and trimming; V, J and clone size are from that table. Of hundreds of thousands of clones detected, over 80% appear once; the ten largest clones hold approximately 4.1%. The gene calls are TRBV6-5 and TRBJ2-5, with D perhaps TRBD1 (5 bases). Specimen: peripheral blood. The sequence derives from a woman aged 45-65 years with active or convalescent COVID-19. CDR3 region: CASLVRAGVQETQYF. As DNA, the CDR3 is TGTGCCAGCTTAGTCAGGGCAGGAGTACAAGAGACCCAGTACTTC.